Listed below are T cell receptor beta chains from one sample, sequenced in a study of beta chain features in type 1 diabetes. The assay was immunoSEQ multiplex PCR, and TCRdb's table has in-frame clones only and misses some. The top ten hold around 0.12% of the sample, which has approximately 600,000 clones, around 11% seen once. Sequencing input: naive CD4+ T cells from blood. These receptors originate from a man younger than 40 with type 1 diabetes. Each CDR3 is given with its conserved first and last residue. D genes are given only for firm matches. Some rows mark clone size as missing; the rest say once, few, many or name a class of expanded clone.

CDR3 protein | CDR3 DNA | J gene | D gene | clone size | V gene
CASSLRQGVSYNEQFF | TGTGCCAGCAGCTTGAGACAGGGGGTCTCCTACAATGAGCAGTTCTTC | TRBJ2-1 | TRBD1 | . | TRBV5-6
CASSVAEGNYGYTF | TGTGCCAGCAGCGTAGCGGAGGGTAACTATGGCTACACCTTC | TRBJ1-2 | . | . | TRBV9
CASSQEQGRGETQYF | TGCGCCAGCAGCCAAGAGCAAGGAAGAGGAGAGACCCAGTACTTC | TRBJ2-5 | . | few | TRBV4-3
CASRRPGQGSNEQFF | TGTGCCAGCAGGCGCCCGGGACAGGGTAGCAATGAGCAGTTCTTC | TRBJ2-1 | TRBD1 | . | TRBV27
CASSPVEETQYF | TGTGCCAGCAGCCCGGTTGAAGAGACCCAGTACTTC | TRBJ2-5 | . | . | TRBV7-9
CASSDLLLAGGRHEQYF | TGTGCCAGCAGTGATCTCCTTTTAGCGGGGGGAAGGCACGAGCAGTACTTC | TRBJ2-7 | TRBD2 | few | TRBV25-1
CASSLGQVNTEAFF | TGTGCCAGCAGCCTAGGACAGGTGAACACTGAAGCTTTCTTT | TRBJ1-1 | TRBD1 | few | TRBV7-2
CASSSPSDRVVRNEKLFF | TGTGCCAGCAGCTCCCCCTCCGACAGGGTGGTTCGTAATGAAAAACTGTTTTTT | TRBJ1-4 | TRBD1 | few | TRBV7-9
CASSLEGGGYGYTF | TGTGCCAGCAGCCTTGAGGGGGGCGGCTATGGCTACACCTTC | TRBJ1-2 | . | few | TRBV7-9
CASEKRGELFF | TGTGCCAGCGAGAAACGCGGGGAGCTGTTTTTT | TRBJ2-2 | . | . | TRBV6-6
CASRITGGTYNEQFF | TGCGCCAGCAGGATTACCGGCGGGACCTACAATGAGCAGTTCTTC | TRBJ2-1 | . | few | TRBV5-1
CAWSVGTVNQPQHF | TGTGCCTGGAGTGTCGGGACAGTTAATCAGCCCCAGCATTTT | TRBJ1-5 | TRBD1 | . | TRBV30
CASSPLRVNTEAFF | TGTGCCAGCAGCCCCCTCCGGGTGAACACTGAAGCTTTCTTT | TRBJ1-1 | . | . | TRBV9
CASTVRDTQYF | TGTGCCAGCACTGTCAGAGATACGCAGTATTTT | TRBJ2-3 | . | . | TRBV6-5
CASSPYNEQFF | TGTGCCAGCAGTCCTTACAATGAGCAGTTCTTC | TRBJ2-1 | . | many | TRBV28
CATGAGAGNYEQYF | TGTGCCACCGGGGCCGGAGCAGGGAACTACGAGCAGTACTTC | TRBJ2-7 | . | few | TRBV15
CASSVRQGETQYF | TGTGCCAGCAGCGTACGACAGGGGGAGACCCAGTACTTC | TRBJ2-5 | TRBD1 | few | TRBV7-2
CASSPEGGIYNEQFF | TGTGCCAGCAGCCCCGAAGGAGGAATCTACAATGAGCAGTTCTTC | TRBJ2-1 | . | few | TRBV7-9
CASSPDRTYTDTQYF | TGTGCCAGCAGTCCAGACAGGACATACACAGATACGCAGTATTTT | TRBJ2-3 | . | few | TRBV27
CASSPPGLGGNTIYF | TGTGCCAGCTCACCCCCGGGGCTGGGAGGAAACACCATATATTTT | TRBJ1-3 | . | . | TRBV18
CASSGPGHGSQETQYF | TGTGCCAGCAGTGGCCCGGGACACGGATCTCAAGAGACCCAGTACTTC | TRBJ2-5 | . | . | TRBV6-1
CASSPRDARNTIYF | TGTGCCAGCAGCCCGCGGGACGCTAGAAACACCATATATTTT | TRBJ1-3 | . | . | TRBV14
CAISESGQGSHVLTF | TGTGCCATCAGTGAGTCTGGGCAGGGCAGCCACGTCCTGACTTTC | TRBJ2-6 | . | . | TRBV10-3
CASSLEDSNQPQHF | TGTGCCAGCAGTTTGGAAGATAGCAATCAGCCCCAGCATTTT | TRBJ1-5 | . | . | TRBV7-2
CASSEMGEETQYF | TGTGCCAGCAGTGAAATGGGGGAAGAGACCCAGTACTTC | TRBJ2-5 | . | few | TRBV25-1
CASNLDSEYGYTF | TGTGCCAGCAATCTGGACAGCGAATATGGCTACACCTTC | TRBJ1-2 | . | few | TRBV2
CASSEVQQLREYF | TGTGCCAGCAGTGAAGTTCAGCAACTGAGGGAGTACTTC | TRBJ2-7 | . | few | TRBV2
CSASGGGTLHF | TGCAGTGCTAGTGGGGGGGGGACCCTCCACTTT | TRBJ1-6 | . | . | TRBV20-1
CASSLWQDGYNEQFF | TGTGCCAGCAGTTTATGGCAGGATGGGTACAATGAGCAGTTCTTC | TRBJ2-1 | . | . | TRBV27
CASSGCRDQPQHF | TGTGCCAGCAGTGGATGTAGGGATCAGCCCCAGCATTTT | TRBJ1-5 | . | few | TRBV6-4
CASSHGTENQPQHF | TGCGCCAGCAGCCACGGGACAGAAAATCAGCCCCAGCATTTT | TRBJ1-5 | TRBD1 | . | TRBV4-3
CASSVDRGRTGELFF | TGTGCCAGCAGCGTGGACAGGGGGCGCACCGGGGAGCTGTTTTTT | TRBJ2-2 | TRBD1 | . | TRBV7-2
CASSYQPNEKLFF | TGTGCCAGCAGTTATCAGCCTAATGAAAAACTGTTTTTT | TRBJ1-4 | . | few | TRBV6-6
CASSHNYGYTF | TGCGCCAGCAGCCACAACTATGGCTACACCTTC | TRBJ1-2 | . | . | TRBV4-3
CASSPTGPSNTGELFF | TGTGCCAGCAGCCCGACAGGGCCCTCTAACACCGGGGAGCTGTTTTTT | TRBJ2-2 | TRBD1 | . | TRBV2
CASSYSGTQETQYF | TGTGCCAGCAGTTACTCCGGGACTCAAGAGACCCAGTACTTC | TRBJ2-5 | . | few | TRBV6-5
CASSQMGNQPQHF | TGTGCCAGCAGCCAAATGGGCAATCAGCCCCAGCATTTT | TRBJ1-5 | . | few | TRBV7-6
CASSIQGTLQETQYF | TGTGCCAGTAGTATTCAGGGAACTTTACAAGAGACCCAGTACTTC | TRBJ2-5 | . | . | TRBV19
CASRPGTGSYNEQFF | TGTGCCAGCAGGCCCGGGACAGGATCGTACAATGAGCAGTTCTTC | TRBJ2-1 | TRBD1 | . | TRBV6-6
CASSRLKDGFREKLFF | TGTGCCAGCAGTCGGCTGAAGGATGGTTTTCGAGAAAAACTGTTTTTT | TRBJ1-4 | . | . | TRBV25-1
CASSVRTGLVYEQYF | TGTGCCAGCAGCGTACGGACAGGGTTGGTATACGAGCAGTACTTC | TRBJ2-7 | TRBD1 | few | TRBV9